Included here is one T cell receptor (beta chain) sequence, with context. It lacks a known antigen. Base-call qualities are not available, and no considerably larger clone is one nucleotide away. Instead of sorted cells or RNA, genomic DNA extracted from peripheral blood served as the source for amplifying TCR beta rearrangements. The data were obtained in a study of T cell repertoires in aging, cancer and after chemotherapy (dated by TCRdb to the late 2010s). Describing the broader study: Donors spanned six age groups from 30 or younger to 70 or older, with at least three individuals per group. In the hematological group, the paired samples taken before and after chemotherapy came from chronic lymphocytic leukemia patients given fludarabine- or bendamustine-based regimens. The full dataset contained roughly 9 million TCR reads. To look at immunoaging and at how T cells reconstitute after chemotherapy, the study profiled TCR beta repertoires in peripheral blood from both healthy donors and cancer patients. The cohort comprised 220 or so cancer patients, roughly 90 with hematological and 124 with solid cancers, plus 95 healthy donors as a reference group. Broad study findings and their caveats: Hematological cancer patients had lymphoid organ infiltration, which may itself impair thymic emigration or peripheral T cell expansion. Untreated patients with hematological or solid cancers showed significantly lower blood TCR diversity and higher clonality than age-matched healthy donors. Declining TCR diversity with age in healthy donors was mainly explained by loss of richness; in cancer patients, loss of evenness also contributed. In both cancer cohorts, median generation probability rose over the chemotherapy interval, which suggests that the repertoire was reconstituted through rebound thymic output. According to the authors, the repertoire data do not permit conclusions about immunological memory after chemotherapy.

Using a mixed TRB-A/B primer pool, multiplex touch-down PCR amplified rearranged TRB sequences covering the V, D and J segments. Two consecutive PCR reactions with Phusion HS II polymerase added Illumina adapters and sample indices to the amplicons. Amplicons were gel-purified using the NucleoSpin Gel and PCR Clean-up kit and were subsequently checked with Qubit and an Agilent 2100 Bioanalyzer. The libraries were sequenced on an Illumina MiSeq with 600-cycle, single-indexed, paired-end runs. As for the original processing: MiXCR versions 2.12 and 3.0.5 were used to process TRB sequences. Each unique CDR3 nucleotide sequence was treated as one clone, and only productive sequences with two or more reads were kept. The repertoire metrics were Shannon diversity, evenness, clonality (calculated as one minus evenness), and diversity profiles parameterized by alpha from 0 to 5. The IGoR algorithm was used to calculate generation probabilities of clones in the paired pre- and post-chemotherapy samples. In-frame beta chains were kept once TCRdb had trimmed the public reads at Q25 with fastp and called clones with MiXCR. Each entry merges the rows of one CDR3 protein and shows their most common DNA and genes. TCRdb's processing, not the authors', yielded these V and J calls. Recorded for this sample are under 6,000 distinct CDR3 sequences; 20% to 30% of them occurred a single time. The ten largest clones represent nearly 4.5% of the sample.

This receptor was taken from a human donor with a blood cancer. The sample comprised blood.

The DNA is as follows: TGTGCCAGCAGACCCGGACAGGGGTTGTCTGGCTACACCTTC. Its protein is CASRPGQGLSGYTF. This receptor chain uses TRBV12-3 or TRBV12-4 and TRBJ1-2; the central 9 bases match TRBD1. The CDR3 has 14 amino acids, counting the end cysteine and phenylalanine. Of all the DNA, just the CDR3 is kept, 42 bases in frame from base 1. From V the trimming removes 6 bases and from J it removes 7 bases, while the gene matches leave 9 bases of the junction unaccounted for.